This T cell receptor beta chain originates from a study of CD8 T cells in Susac syndrome. Findings of the study overall: TEMRA cells and active patients showed peak Susac CD8+ clonal expansion. The study admitted that it had a relatively small number of individuals in its TCR sequencing and HLA analysis.

Worth noting for this clonotype: No antigen is known for it.

After extraction with the RNeasy kit, 0.5 to 1 ug of the RNA was reverse transcribed using random hexamers. TCRdb passed the immunoSEQ multiplex PCR reads through MiXCR, listing each CDR3 protein once. Of about 140,000 distinct CDR3 sequences listed, approximately 95% are singletons. Through negative isolation, CD4+ and CD8+ T cells were obtained, while TEMRA cells were enriched using FACS. The sequence was collected from a human donor with Susac syndrome. Input material: CD8+ T cells from PBMCs.

CDR3 DNA: TGCAGCGTTGATTTCTGGGACGTGAACGGAAACATTCAGTACTTC. Translated: CSVDFWDVNGNIQYF. V gene TRBV29-1 combines with J gene TRBJ2-4; D might be TRBD1 or TRBD2, each matching 5 bases. Germline CDR1 and CDR2: SQVTM and ANQGSEA. V lost 3 bases to trimming and J lost 6 bases, with 18 bases between them. CDR3 length: 15 residues. Full variable domain (remainder filled in from reference TRBV29-1 and TRBJ2-4): SAVISQKPSRDICQRGTSLTIQCQVDSQVTMMFWYRQQPGQSLTLIATANQGSEATYESGFVIDKFPISRPNLTFSTLTVSNMSPEDSSIYLCSVDFWDVNGNIQYFGAGTRLSVL.